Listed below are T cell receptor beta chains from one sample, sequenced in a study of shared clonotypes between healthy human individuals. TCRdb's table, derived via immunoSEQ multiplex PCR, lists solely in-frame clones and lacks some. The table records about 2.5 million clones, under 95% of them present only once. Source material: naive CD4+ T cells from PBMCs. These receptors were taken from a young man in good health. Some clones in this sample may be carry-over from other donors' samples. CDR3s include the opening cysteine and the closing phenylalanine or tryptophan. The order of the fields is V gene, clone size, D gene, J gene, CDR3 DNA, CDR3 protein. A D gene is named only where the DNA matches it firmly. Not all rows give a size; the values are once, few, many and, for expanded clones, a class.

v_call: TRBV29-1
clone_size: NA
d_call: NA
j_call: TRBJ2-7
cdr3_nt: TGCAGCGTTTCAATTAACTACGAGCAGTACTTC
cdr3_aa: CSVSINYEQYF

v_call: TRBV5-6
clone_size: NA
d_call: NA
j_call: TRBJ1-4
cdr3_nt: TGTGCCAGCAGAACCATCTCCCATGAAAAACTGTTTTTT
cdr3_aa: CASRTISHEKLFF

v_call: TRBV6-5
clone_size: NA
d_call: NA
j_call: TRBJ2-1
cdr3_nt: TGTGCCAGCAGTGAAGACCCCAGAAAGTACGAGCAGTTCTTC
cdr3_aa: CASSEDPRKYEQFF

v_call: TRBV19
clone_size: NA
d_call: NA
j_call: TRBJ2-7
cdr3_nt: TGTGCCAGTAGTATCTTCTTAGCCGGGGAAGTGCAGTACTTC
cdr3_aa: CASSIFLAGEVQYF

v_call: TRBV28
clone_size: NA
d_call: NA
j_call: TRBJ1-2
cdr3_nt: TGTGCCGTCCTTCCATTTGCTAACTATGGCTACACCTTC
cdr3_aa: CAVLPFANYGYTF

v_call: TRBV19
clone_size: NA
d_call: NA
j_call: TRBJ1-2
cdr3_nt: TGTGCCAGCCTAAAGGGAGTTCCGGGGGACTATGGCTACACCTTC
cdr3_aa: CASLKGVPGDYGYTF

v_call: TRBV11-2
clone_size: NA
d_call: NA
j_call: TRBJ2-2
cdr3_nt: TGTGCCAGCAGCTCAATTAACGGGGGCTACACCGGGGAGCTGTTTTTT
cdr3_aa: CASSSINGGYTGELFF

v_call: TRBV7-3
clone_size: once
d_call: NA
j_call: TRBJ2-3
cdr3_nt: TGTGCCAGCAGCGTCCTCGGGTTACCGTCCGTCGTCGATACGCAGTATTTT
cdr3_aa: CASSVLGLPSVVDTQYF

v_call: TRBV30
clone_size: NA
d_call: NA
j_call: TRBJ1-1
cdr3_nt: TGTGCCTGGAGTGTAAATCTGGCGGGGAACACTGAAGCTTTCTTT
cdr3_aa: CAWSVNLAGNTEAFF

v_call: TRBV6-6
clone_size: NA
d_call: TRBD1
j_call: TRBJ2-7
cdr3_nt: TGTGCCAGCAGACAATACAGGGGACCGACCTACGAGCAGTACTTC
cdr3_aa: CASRQYRGPTYEQYF

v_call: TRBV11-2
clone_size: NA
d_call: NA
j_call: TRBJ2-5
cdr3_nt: TGTGCCAGCAGCTTATGGGCGCGGGAAGAGACCCAGTACTTC
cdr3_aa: CASSLWAREETQYF